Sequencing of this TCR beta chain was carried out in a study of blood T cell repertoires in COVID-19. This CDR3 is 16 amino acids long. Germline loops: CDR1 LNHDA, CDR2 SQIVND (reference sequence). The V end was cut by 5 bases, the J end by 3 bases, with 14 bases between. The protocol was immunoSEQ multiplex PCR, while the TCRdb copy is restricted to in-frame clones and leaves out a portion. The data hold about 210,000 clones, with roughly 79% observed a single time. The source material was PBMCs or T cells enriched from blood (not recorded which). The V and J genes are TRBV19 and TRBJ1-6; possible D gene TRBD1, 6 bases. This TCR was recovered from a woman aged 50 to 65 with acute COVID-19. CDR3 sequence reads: CASSPTRQDYNSPLHF. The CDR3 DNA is TGTGCCAGTAGTCCGACCCGACAGGACTATAATTCACCCCTCCACTTT.